This is a list of T cell receptor beta chains from one sample in a study of vaccination and CD4 T cells after COVID-19. MiXCR, run by TCRdb on the PCR reads, gives a single entry per CDR3 protein. Of roughly 15,000 distinct CDR3 sequences in the sample, approximately 50% were seen once. These receptors are not linked to any known antigen. The material was cultured CD4+ T cells from blood, obtained after SARS-CoV-2 vaccination. These receptors all come from a human donor with COVID-19. The CDR3 runs from the conserved cysteine through the conserved F or W. A D gene is named only where the DNA matches it firmly. The size entry is marked missing in some rows and otherwise reads once, few, many or a size class.

TRBJ2-7 | NA | TRBV11-1 | NA | CASSVDRRSYEQYF | TGTGCCAGCAGCGTAGACAGGCGTTCCTACGAGCAGTACTTC
TRBJ1-2 | NA | TRBV5-1 | NA | CASRDFVGGDGYTF | TGCGCCAGCAGGGACTTTGTGGGAGGAGATGGCTACACCTTC
TRBJ2-6 | TRBD1 | TRBV5-1 | NA | CASSPTRTGSGANVLTF | TGCGCCAGCAGCCCAACTAGGACAGGCTCTGGGGCCAACGTCCTGACTTTC
TRBJ2-5 | NA | TRBV20-1 | NA | CSARASRYQETQYF | TGCAGTGCTAGAGCGTCACGATACCAAGAGACCCAGTACTTC
TRBJ2-1 | NA | TRBV7-9 | NA | CASSSRVRGLDEQFF | TGTGCCAGCAGCTCCCGGGTTAGGGGCCTCGATGAGCAGTTCTTC
TRBJ1-5 | TRBD1 | TRBV20-1 | few | CSVAGTGVKPQHF | TGCAGTGTTGCCGGGACAGGGGTTAAGCCCCAGCATTTT
TRBJ1-5 | NA | TRBV10-2 | once | CASSEQGHNQPQHF | TGCGCCAGCAGTGAGCAAGGGCACAATCAGCCCCAGCATTTT
TRBJ1-1 | TRBD1 | TRBV19 | NA | CASSRTGGFTEAFF | TGTGCCAGTAGTAGGACAGGGGGCTTCACTGAAGCTTTCTTT
TRBJ1-2 | NA | TRBV6-1 | NA | CASSAKQWDGYTF | TGTGCCAGCAGTGCCAAACAGTGGGATGGCTACACCTTC
TRBJ1-6 | NA | TRBV20-1 | NA | CSARDQRGNYNSPLHF | TGCAGTGCTAGAGATCAACGGGGGAACTATAATTCACCCCTCCACTTT
TRBJ1-2 | TRBD1 | TRBV19 | NA | CASSTAPDRGRGYTF | TGTGCCAGTAGTACCGCTCCAGACAGGGGAAGGGGCTACACCTTC
TRBJ2-1 | NA | TRBV7-9 | NA | CASSFLWPGLKGEQFF | TGTGCCAGCAGCTTTCTGTGGCCGGGGCTCAAGGGTGAGCAGTTCTTC
TRBJ1-1 | TRBD1 | TRBV20-1 | few | CSALGQRNTEAFF | TGCAGTGCGCTGGGACAGAGGAACACTGAAGCTTTCTTT
TRBJ2-5 | NA | TRBV11-2 | NA | CASSAQRETQYF | TGTGCCAGCAGCGCCCAGAGGGAGACCCAGTACTTC
TRBJ1-6 | NA | TRBV9 | NA | CASSPARDSPLHF | TGTGCCAGCAGCCCTGCAAGGGATTCACCCCTCCACTTT
TRBJ2-5 | NA | TRBV20-1 | NA | CSVTDRPGQTQYF | TGCAGTGTAACGGACAGACCCGGGCAGACCCAGTACTTC
TRBJ2-2 | NA | TRBV23-1 | NA | CASSQTTSGARFDTGELFF | TGCGCCAGCAGTCAAACGACTTCCGGGGCGAGGTTTGACACCGGGGAGCTGTTTTTT
TRBJ2-3 | NA | TRBV27 | NA | CASSPNRDYTDTQYF | TGTGCCAGCAGTCCCAACAGGGATTACACAGATACGCAGTATTTT
TRBJ2-5 | NA | TRBV6-5 | NA | CASSYDWGETQYF | TGTGCCAGCAGTTATGATTGGGGAGAGACCCAGTACTTC
TRBJ2-5 | NA | TRBV7-3 | NA | CASMLERQQETQYF | TGTGCCAGCATGCTAGAACGCCAGCAAGAGACCCAGTACTTC
TRBJ2-3 | NA | TRBV14 | NA | CASSQQLASTDTQYF | TGTGCCAGCAGCCAACAGCTAGCTAGCACAGATACGCAGTATTTT
TRBJ2-3 | TRBD2 | TRBV7-6 | NA | CASSQISGTRAGDTQYF | TGTGCCAGCAGCCAAATATCCGGGACTAGGGCGGGAGATACGCAGTATTTT
TRBJ2-5 | NA | TRBV20-1 | NA | CSASRVTAFQETQYF | TGCAGTGCTAGTAGGGTGACGGCGTTTCAAGAGACCCAGTACTTC
TRBJ2-3 | NA | TRBV20-1 | NA | CSAGGGTDTQYF | TGCAGTGCCGGCGGGGGCACAGATACGCAGTATTTT
TRBJ1-3 | NA | TRBV6-5 | NA | CASSYSAGRPGNTIYF | TGTGCCAGCAGTTACAGTGCGGGGCGGCCTGGGAACACCATATATTTT
TRBJ2-7 | TRBD2 | TRBV18 | NA | CASSPRGDHYEQYF | TGTGCCAGCTCACCGCGGGGGGACCACTACGAGCAGTACTTC
TRBJ1-4 | NA | TRBV24-1 | NA | CATSDSRGEKLFF | TGTGCCACCAGTGACTCCCGGGGCGAAAAACTGTTTTTT
TRBJ1-1 | NA | TRBV7-9 | NA | CASSLDGSRAFF | TGTGCCAGCAGCCTAGACGGATCCAGAGCTTTCTTT
TRBJ2-5 | NA | TRBV28 | NA | CASSLLQETQYF | TGTGCCAGCAGTTTACTGCAAGAGACCCAGTACTTC
TRBJ2-2 | NA | TRBV20-1 | NA | CSARDLGNTGELFF | TGCAGTGCTAGAGATCTCGGGAACACCGGGGAGCTGTTTTTT
TRBJ2-3 | TRBD1 | TRBV7-3 | NA | CASSSGQGSTDTQYF | TGTGCCAGCAGCTCCGGACAGGGTAGCACAGATACGCAGTATTTT
TRBJ1-5 | NA | TRBV12-3/TRBV12-4 | NA | CASSGPGHPYQPQHF | TGTGCCAGCAGTGGGCCGGGACACCCATATCAGCCCCAGCATTTT
TRBJ1-2 | TRBD1 | TRBV12-3/TRBV12-4 | few | CASSLRVQGASNYGYTF | TGTGCCAGCAGTTTAAGGGTACAGGGGGCGAGTAACTATGGCTACACCTTC
TRBJ1-2 | NA | TRBV5-4 | few | CASSLAGNYGYTF | TGTGCCAGCAGCTTAGCTGGTAACTATGGCTACACCTTC
TRBJ1-2 | NA | TRBV27 | NA | CASSSKVAGRIHGYTF | TGTGCCAGCAGTTCCAAAGTGGCAGGGCGGATCCATGGCTACACCTTC
TRBJ1-3 | NA | TRBV6-1 | NA | CASSKDKDRNTIYF | TGTGCCAGCAGTAAGGACAAGGATCGAAACACCATATATTTT
TRBJ1-2 | TRBD1 | TRBV6-5 | NA | CASSYSGTGRYGYTF | TGTGCCAGCAGTTACTCCGGGACAGGGCGGTATGGCTACACCTTC